This T cell receptor gamma chain comes out of a study of Vδ1+ human thymocytes. The CDR3 totals 15 residues. The V gene end was trimmed by 2 bases and the J gene end by 2 bases; junction bases not matched to a gene: 5. CDR1 and CDR2 (germline): EGSTGY, YDSYTSSV. As for this clone: No antigen is known for it.

Findings of the study overall: Highly polyclonal TRG and TRD repertoires with Gaussian CDR3 length distributions appeared in thymus.

The template was reverse-transcribed extracted RNA. Multiplex PCR used pooled V-gene forward primers and a constant-region reverse primer to amplify CDR3s. TCRdb used CATT to re-call clones from the multiplex PCR reads. The sample holds approximately 11,000 gamma-chain clones, around 42% seen once. Sequencing was performed on Vdelta1+ gamma-delta thymocytes from the thymus. Subset given: FACS-sorted CD3+ TCRalphabeta- TCRVdelta1+ TCRVdelta2- thymocytes. The sequence came from a boy younger than two who had congenital heart surgery. The gene calls are TRGV4 and TRGJP2. The CDR3 region has the DNA TGTGCCACCTGGGATGAGCCGAGTAGTGATTGGATCAAGACGTTT. Its translation: CATWDEPSSDWIKTF.